This T cell receptor (beta chain) was captured by sequencing in a study of vaccination and CD4 T cells after COVID-19. Study observations and caveats: Spike mono-reactive status applied to 304 of 307 vaccine-specific clones in convalescent patients. A comparatively limited set of convalescent patients was examined, with no early post-infection timepoints. SARS-CoV-2-reactive clonotype medians increased from roughly 21 to 40, not significantly.

Oncomine TCR Beta short-read sequencing was applied to DNA from cultured CD4+ T cells. Using its own MiXCR run on the PCR reads, TCRdb lists one record per CDR3 protein. Of about 5,600 distinct CDR3 sequences in the sample, roughly 44% were seen once. Points on this clonotype: What it recognizes is unknown.

The V gene's germline CDR1 is ENHRY and CDR2 SYGVKD. The CDR3 sequence is 13 residues long. V lost 3 bases and J 2 bases, leaving 5 bases between the germline ends. Treatment given: approximately nine-day PBMC culture with coronavirus spike peptide pools or control peptides (ViraFEST assay). From the unexposed donor, CD4+ T cells were collected ahead of the COVID-19 pandemic (2011-2018). The TCR sequence derives from a human donor in good health. The sample consisted of CD4+ T cells from blood, cultured in vitro. The chain joins TRBV10-3 to TRBJ1-3, with unresolved D. The DNA for the CDR3 is TGTGCCATCAGTGATTATGCTGGAAACACCATATATTTT. Protein product: CAISDYAGNTIYF.